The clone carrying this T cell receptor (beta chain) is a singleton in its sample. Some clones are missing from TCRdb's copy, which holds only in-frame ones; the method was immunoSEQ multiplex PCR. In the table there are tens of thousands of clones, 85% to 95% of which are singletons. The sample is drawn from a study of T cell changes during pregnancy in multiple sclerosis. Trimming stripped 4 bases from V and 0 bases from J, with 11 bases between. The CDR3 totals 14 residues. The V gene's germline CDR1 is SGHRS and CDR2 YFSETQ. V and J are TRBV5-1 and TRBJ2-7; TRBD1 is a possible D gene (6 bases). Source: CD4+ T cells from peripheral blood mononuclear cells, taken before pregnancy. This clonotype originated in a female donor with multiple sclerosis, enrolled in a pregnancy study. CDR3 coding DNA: TGCGCCAGCAGCGACGGACAGAGCTCCTACGAGCAGTACTTC. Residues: CASSDGQSSYEQYF.